Shown below are 15 T cell receptor beta chains from a single sample sequenced in a study of breast tumors, draining lymph nodes, adjacent tissues. Via MiXCR, TCRdb re-called the multiplex PCR reads, giving one row per CDR3 protein. The sample contains some 130,000 distinct CDR3 sequences, 20% to 25% of which appear only once. The lymph nodes were axillary draining lymph nodes from breast cancer patients. Sequencing used axillary lymph node tissue. Source of these receptors: a female donor with breast cancer. Some clones in this sample may be carry-over from other donors' samples.

In this sample, this clonotype turned up many times. The chain has TRBV27 and TRBJ2-1, with 15 positions matching TRBD2. Germline V gene data show CDR1 as MNHEY and CDR2 as SMNVEV (reference sequence). Unmatched junction bases numbered 6, after V lost 7 bases and J lost 8 bases. The CDR3 is 15 amino acids. CDR3 sequence (DNA): TGTGCCAGCACAGGGACTAGCGGGAGGTTAGATGAGCAGTTCTTC. As protein: CASTGTSGRLDEQFF.

This clonotype was observed many times. The V gene is TRBV3-1, the J gene TRBJ2-7; D gene unclear. There are 13 residues in the CDR3. V was shortened by 4 bases and J by 5 bases, with 12 bases between the two germline ends. Germline CDR1 and CDR2: LGHDT and YNNKEL (reference sequence). The chain's CDR3 is CASSPRTDHEQYF. DNA of the CDR3: TGTGCCAGCAGCCCGCGTACGGACCACGAGCAGTACTTC.

Regarding this clonotype: This may stem from a read error, because a much larger clone lies one nucleotide away. This chain uses TRBV6-5 with TRBJ2-2, with a possible D match to TRBD2 (6 bases). Germline V lookup: CDR1 MNHEY, CDR2 SVGAGI. The CDR3 has 17 residues. This CDR3 reads CACSYQASARATGELFF. CDR3 bases: TGTGCCTGCAGTTACCAGGCTAGCGCTCGTGCCACCGGGGAGCTGTTTTTT.

Concerning this clonotype itself: A much larger clone sits a single nucleotide away, making a read error possible. This rearrangement joins TRBV19 to TRBJ1-5; D is undetermined. Germline CDR1 and CDR2: LNHDA and SQIVND (reference sequence). The CDR3 is 17 amino acids. The CDR3 DNA is TGTGCCAGTAGTAAACGGGGAGCGGCAGATAGCGATCAGCCCCAGCATTTT. It specifies CASSKRGAADSDQPQHF.

This clonotype was detected ten times or more. V is TRBV10-3 and J is TRBJ2-5; perhaps TRBD2 as D (5 bases). Per the germline V gene, CDR1 is ENHRY and CDR2 is SYGVKD. This CDR3 is 13 amino acids long. V shed 6 bases and J shed 1 base, with 9 bases lying between them. Written as DNA, the CDR3 is TGTGCCATCAGAGGGAGTCTCCAAGAGACCCAGTACTTC. This encodes CAIRGSLQETQYF.

This clonotype was recorded many times. The V call is TRBV19, the J call TRBJ2-7; TRBD1 is a possible D gene (5 bases). Between the trimmed V and J ends, which lost 4 bases and 3 bases, there was a span of 13 bases. The germline V gene has CDR1 LNHDA and CDR2 SQIVND (reference sequence). The CDR3 contains 14 residues. The DNA for the CDR3 is TGTGCCAGTAGTACGGCAGGGTTTATCTACGAGCAGTACTTC. This translates into CASSTAGFIYEQYF.

The table lists this clonotype with many counts. The chain recombines TRBV5-5 with TRBJ1-3, with unresolved D. CDR3 length equals 16 residues. Germline values: CDR1 SGHKS, CDR2 YYEKEE (reference sequence). With 2 bases removed from V and 1 base from J, the gap between germline ends came to 13 bases. This CDR3 reads CASSLSGDNSGNTIYF. In DNA form, the CDR3 reads TGTGCCAGCAGCTTAAGCGGGGATAATTCTGGAAACACCATATATTTT.

This clonotype was observed at least ten times. This sequence joins TRBV27 and TRBJ2-7; D is tentatively TRBD1 or TRBD2 (5 bases each). The CDR3 runs to 14 residues. Per the germline V gene, CDR1 is MNHEY and CDR2 is SMNVEV (reference sequence). Deletions cut 6 bases from V and 4 bases from J, with 16 bases between. The CDR3 DNA follows: TGTGCCAGCAGCTGGACCTTGGGGGATTACGAGCAGTACTTC. The encoded protein is CASSWTLGDYEQYF.

Ten or more counts support this clonotype. This chain connects TRBV6-6 to TRBJ2-1; TRBD2 agrees at 10 bases. Germline CDR1 and CDR2: MNHNY and SVGAGI (reference sequence). The CDR3 contains 14 residues. The trim removed 4 bases at V and 8 bases at J, leaving 5 bases unmatched. The CDR3 region is CASSLAGGRDEQFF. CDR3 DNA: TGTGCCAGCAGTTTAGCGGGAGGCCGGGATGAGCAGTTCTTC.

This clonotype was observed many times. The chain is built from TRBV24-1 and TRBJ2-1; unclear D gene. The CDR3 consists of 12 residues. Trimming took 8 bases from V and 0 from J, leaving 4 bases between them. CDR1 is KGHDR and CDR2 is SFDVKD in the germline V gene. CDR3 DNA: TGTGCCACCAAAGACTCCTACAATGAGCAGTTCTTC. Its translation: CATKDSYNEQFF.

This clonotype came up many times. The rearrangement links TRBV2 to TRBJ2-7, with D possibly matching TRBD1 (6 bases). The V gene's germline CDR1 is SNHLY and CDR2 FYNNEI. The V gene lost 5 bases and the J gene lost 2 bases, with 13 bases spanning the gap. This CDR3 contains 14 residues. The CDR3 nucleotides read TGTGCCAGCAGTATTACTAGGGACACCTACGAGCAGTACTTC. Protein: CASSITRDTYEQYF.

The sample holds many counts of this clonotype. The chain uses TRBV20-1 and TRBJ2-1; tentatively, D is TRBD2 (7 bases). In germline, CDR1 is DFQATT, CDR2 SNEGSKA (reference sequence). The CDR3 is made up of 15 amino acids. Trimming removed 6 bases at V and 7 bases at J, with 22 bases between. DNA of the CDR3: TGCAGTGCCAGCCCTTTAGGGGGAGGGCGTAATGAGCAGTTCTTC. Translation: CSASPLGGGRNEQFF.

With respect to this clonotype: This may be a read error: a much more frequent sequence differs by one nucleotide. This chain links TRBV7-9 with TRBJ2-5; D remains ambiguous. CDR3 length: 18 residues. V lost 5 bases, J lost 5 bases, and 27 bases lay in between. Germline V lookup: CDR1 SEHNR, CDR2 FQNEAQ (reference sequence). CDR3 loop: CASSQEYDKRGVGETQYF. DNA for the CDR3: TGTGCCAGCAGCCAAGAGTACGACAAACGTGGTGTTGGTGAGACCCAGTACTTC.

The sample holds a few counts of this clonotype. This sequence may be a read error, since a much larger clone differs from it by one base. The chain is built from TRBV6-1 and TRBJ2-7, with D perhaps TRBD1 (5 bases). CDR1 and CDR2 (germline): MNHNS, SASEGT. This CDR3 is 13 amino acids long. V lost 8 bases, J lost 2 bases, and 13 bases lay in between. In DNA, the CDR3 is TGTGCCAGCTCGAAGGGGCAGGCCTACGAGCAGTACTTC. Translated, it gives CASSKGQAYEQYF.

A word on this clonotype: A read error may explain this, as a much larger clone is one base away. CDR3 coding DNA: TGTGCCAGCGGCCAAGATGTTGAACGGGGTTCCTACGAGCAGTACTTC. It translates to CASGQDVERGSYEQYF. The chain carries TRBV3-1 and TRBJ2-7; tentative D call: TRBD2 (5 bases). This CDR3 has 16 residues. Germline V gene lookup returns CDR1 LGHDT and CDR2 YNNKEL (reference sequence).